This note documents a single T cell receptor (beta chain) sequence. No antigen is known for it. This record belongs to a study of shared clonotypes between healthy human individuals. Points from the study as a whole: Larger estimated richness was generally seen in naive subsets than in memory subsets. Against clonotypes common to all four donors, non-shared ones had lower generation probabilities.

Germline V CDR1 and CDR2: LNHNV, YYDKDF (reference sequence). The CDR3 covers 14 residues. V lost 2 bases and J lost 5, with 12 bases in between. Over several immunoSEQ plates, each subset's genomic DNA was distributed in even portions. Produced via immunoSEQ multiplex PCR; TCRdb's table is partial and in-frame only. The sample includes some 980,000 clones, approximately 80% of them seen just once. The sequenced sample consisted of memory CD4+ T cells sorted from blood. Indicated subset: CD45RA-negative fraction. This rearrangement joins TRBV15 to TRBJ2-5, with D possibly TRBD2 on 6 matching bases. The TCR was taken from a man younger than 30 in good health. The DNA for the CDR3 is TGTGCCACCAGCAGACTCGGGAGCGGGGAGACCCAGTACTTC. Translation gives CATSRLGSGETQYF.